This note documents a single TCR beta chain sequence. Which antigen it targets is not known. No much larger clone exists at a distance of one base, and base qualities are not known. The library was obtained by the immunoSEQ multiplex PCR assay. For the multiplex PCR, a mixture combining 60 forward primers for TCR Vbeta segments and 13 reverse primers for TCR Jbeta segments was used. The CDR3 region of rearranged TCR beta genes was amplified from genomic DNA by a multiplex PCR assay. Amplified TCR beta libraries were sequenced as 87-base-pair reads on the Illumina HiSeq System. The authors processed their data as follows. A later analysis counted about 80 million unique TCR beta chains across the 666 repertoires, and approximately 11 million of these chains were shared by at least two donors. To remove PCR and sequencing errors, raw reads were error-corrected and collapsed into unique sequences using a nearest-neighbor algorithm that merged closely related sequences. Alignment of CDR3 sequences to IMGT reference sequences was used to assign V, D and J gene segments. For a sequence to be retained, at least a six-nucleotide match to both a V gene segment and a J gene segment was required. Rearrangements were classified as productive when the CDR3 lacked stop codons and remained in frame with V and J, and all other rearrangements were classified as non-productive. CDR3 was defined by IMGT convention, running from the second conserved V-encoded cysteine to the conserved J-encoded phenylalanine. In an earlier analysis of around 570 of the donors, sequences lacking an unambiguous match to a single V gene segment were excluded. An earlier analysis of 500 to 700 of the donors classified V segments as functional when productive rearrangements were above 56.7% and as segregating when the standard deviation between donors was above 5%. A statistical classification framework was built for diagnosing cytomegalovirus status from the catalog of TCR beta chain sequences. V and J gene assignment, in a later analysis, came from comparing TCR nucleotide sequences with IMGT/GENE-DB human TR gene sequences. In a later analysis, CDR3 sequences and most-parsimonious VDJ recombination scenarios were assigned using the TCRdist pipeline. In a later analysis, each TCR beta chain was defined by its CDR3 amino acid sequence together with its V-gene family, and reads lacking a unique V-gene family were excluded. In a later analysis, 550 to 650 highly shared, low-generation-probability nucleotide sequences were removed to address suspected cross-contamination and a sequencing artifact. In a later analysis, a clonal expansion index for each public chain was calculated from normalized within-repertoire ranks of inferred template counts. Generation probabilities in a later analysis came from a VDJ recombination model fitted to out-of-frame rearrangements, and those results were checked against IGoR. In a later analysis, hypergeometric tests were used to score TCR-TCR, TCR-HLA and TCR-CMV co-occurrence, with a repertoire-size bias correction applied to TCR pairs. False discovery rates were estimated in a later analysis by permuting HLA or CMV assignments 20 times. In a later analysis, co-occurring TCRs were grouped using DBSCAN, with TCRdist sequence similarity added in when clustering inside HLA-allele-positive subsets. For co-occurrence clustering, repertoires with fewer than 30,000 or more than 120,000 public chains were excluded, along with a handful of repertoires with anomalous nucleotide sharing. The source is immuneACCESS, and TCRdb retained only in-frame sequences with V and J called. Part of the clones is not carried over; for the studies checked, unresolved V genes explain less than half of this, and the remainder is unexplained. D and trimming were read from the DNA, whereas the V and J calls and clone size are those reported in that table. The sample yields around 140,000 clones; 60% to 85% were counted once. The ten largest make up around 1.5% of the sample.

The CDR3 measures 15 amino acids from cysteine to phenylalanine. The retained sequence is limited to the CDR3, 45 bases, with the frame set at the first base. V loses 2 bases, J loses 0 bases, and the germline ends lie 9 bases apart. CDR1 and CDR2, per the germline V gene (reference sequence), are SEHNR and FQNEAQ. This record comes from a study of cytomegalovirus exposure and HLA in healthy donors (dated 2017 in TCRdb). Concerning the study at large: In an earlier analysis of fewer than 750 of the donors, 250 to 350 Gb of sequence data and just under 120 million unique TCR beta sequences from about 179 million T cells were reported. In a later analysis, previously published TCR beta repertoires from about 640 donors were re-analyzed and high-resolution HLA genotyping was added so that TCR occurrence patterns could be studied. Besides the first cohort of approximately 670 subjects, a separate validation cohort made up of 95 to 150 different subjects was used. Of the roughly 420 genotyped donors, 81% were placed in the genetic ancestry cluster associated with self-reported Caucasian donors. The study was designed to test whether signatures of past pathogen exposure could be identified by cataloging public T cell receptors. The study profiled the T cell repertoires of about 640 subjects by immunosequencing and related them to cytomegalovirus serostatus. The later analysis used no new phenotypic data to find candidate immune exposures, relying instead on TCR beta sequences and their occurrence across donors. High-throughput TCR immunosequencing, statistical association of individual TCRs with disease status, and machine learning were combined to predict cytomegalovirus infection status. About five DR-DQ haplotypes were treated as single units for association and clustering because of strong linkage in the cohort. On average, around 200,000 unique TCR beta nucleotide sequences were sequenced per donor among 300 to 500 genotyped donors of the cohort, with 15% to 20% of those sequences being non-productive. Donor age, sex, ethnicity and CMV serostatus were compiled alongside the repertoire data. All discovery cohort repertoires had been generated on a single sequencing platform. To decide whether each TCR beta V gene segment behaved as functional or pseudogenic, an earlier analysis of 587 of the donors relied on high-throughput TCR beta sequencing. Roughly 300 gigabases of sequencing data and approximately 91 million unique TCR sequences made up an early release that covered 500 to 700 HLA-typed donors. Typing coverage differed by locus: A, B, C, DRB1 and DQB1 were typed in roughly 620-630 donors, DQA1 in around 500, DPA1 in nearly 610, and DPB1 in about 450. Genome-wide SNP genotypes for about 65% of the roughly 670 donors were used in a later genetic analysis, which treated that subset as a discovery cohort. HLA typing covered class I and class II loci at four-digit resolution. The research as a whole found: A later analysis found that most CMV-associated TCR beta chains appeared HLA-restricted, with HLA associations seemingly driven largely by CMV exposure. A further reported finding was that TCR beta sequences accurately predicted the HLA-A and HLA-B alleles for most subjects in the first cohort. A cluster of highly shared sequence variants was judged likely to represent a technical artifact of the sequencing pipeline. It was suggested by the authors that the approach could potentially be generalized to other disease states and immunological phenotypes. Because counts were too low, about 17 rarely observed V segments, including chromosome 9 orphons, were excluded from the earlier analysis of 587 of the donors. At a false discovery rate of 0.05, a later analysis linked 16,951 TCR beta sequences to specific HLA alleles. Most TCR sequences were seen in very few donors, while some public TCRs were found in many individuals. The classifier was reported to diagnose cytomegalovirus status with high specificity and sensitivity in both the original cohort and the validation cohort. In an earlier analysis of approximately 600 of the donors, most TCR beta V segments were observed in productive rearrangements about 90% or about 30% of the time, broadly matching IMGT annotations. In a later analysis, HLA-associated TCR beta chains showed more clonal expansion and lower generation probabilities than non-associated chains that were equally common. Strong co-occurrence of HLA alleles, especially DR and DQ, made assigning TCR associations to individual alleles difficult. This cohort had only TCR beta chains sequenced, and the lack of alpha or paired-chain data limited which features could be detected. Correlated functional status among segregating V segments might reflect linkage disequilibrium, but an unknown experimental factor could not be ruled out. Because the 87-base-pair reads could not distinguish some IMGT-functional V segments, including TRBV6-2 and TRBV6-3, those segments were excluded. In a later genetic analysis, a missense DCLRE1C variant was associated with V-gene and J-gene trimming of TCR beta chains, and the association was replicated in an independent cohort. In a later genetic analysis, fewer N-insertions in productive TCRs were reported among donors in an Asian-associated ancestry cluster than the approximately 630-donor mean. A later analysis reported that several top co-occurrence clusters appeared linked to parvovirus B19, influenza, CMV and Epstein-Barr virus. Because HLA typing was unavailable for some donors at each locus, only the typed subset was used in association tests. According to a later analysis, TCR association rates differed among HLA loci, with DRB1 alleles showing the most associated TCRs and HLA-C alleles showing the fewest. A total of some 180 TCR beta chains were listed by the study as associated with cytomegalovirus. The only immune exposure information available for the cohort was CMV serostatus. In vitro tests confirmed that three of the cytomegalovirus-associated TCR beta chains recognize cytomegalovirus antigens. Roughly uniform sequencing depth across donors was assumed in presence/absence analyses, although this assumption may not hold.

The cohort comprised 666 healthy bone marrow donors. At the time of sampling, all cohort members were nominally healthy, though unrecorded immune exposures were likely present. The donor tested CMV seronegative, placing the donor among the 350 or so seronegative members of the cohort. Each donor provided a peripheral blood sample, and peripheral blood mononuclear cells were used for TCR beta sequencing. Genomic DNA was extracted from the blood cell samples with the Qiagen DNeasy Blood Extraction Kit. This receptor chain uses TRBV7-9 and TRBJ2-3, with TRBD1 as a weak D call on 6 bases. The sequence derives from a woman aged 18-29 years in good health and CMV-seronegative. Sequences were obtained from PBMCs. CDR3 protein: CASSLSTGSTDTQYF. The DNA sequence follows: TGTGCCAGCAGCTTAAGCACAGGGAGCACAGATACGCAGTATTTT.